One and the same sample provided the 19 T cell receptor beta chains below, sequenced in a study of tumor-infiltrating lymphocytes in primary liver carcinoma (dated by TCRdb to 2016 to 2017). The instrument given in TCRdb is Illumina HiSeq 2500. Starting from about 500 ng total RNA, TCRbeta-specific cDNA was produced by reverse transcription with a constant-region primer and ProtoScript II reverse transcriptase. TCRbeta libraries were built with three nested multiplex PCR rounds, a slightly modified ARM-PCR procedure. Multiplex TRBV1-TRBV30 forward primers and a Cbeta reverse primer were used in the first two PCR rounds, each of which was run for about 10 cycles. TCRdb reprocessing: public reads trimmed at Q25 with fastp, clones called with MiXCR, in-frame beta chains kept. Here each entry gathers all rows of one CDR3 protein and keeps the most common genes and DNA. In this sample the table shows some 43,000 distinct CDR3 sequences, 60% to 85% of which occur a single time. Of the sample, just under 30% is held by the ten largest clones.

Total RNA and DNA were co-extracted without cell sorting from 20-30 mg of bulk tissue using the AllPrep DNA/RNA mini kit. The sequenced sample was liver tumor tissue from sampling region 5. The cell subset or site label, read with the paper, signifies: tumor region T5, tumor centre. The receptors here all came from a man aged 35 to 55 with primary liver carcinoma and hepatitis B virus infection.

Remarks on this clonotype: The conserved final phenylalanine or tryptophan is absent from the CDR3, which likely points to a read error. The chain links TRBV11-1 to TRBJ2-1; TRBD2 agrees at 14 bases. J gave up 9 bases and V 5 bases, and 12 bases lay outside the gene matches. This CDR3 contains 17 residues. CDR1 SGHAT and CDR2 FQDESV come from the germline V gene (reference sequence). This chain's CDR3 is CASSLGLAGEVDIEQFS. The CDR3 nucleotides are TGTGCCAGCAGCCTGGGACTAGCGGGAGAAGTTGACATTGAGCAGTTCTCA.

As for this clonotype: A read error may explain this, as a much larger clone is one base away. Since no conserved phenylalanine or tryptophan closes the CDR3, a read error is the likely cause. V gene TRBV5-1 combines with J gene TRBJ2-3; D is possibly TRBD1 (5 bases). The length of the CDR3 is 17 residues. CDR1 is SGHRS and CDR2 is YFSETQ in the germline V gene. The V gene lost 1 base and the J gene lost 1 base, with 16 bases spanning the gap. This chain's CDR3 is CASSLSWGGVGTDTQYY. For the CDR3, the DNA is TGCGCCAGCAGCTTGAGTTGGGGCGGAGTAGGCACAGATACGCAGTATTAT.

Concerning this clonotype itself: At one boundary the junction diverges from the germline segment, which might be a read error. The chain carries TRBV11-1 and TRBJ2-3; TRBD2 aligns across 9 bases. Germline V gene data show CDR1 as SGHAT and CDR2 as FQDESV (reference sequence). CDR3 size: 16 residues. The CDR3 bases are TGTGCCAACAGCCTTGGGACTAGCACACAAACGGATACGCAGTATTTT. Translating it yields CANSLGTSTQTDTQYF.

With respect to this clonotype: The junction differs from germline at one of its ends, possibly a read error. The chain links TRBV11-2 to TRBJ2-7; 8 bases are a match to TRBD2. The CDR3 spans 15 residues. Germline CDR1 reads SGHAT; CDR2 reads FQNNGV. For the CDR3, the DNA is TGTACCAGCAGCCAATATTCGGGGGGGGGCTACGAGCAATACTTC. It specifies CTSSQYSGGGYEQYF.

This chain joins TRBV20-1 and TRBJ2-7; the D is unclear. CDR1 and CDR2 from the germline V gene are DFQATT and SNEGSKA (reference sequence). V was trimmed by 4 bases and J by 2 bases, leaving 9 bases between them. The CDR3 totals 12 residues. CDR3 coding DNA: TGCAGTGCTACCCTCGCCGCCTACGAGCAGTACTTC. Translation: CSATLAAYEQYF.

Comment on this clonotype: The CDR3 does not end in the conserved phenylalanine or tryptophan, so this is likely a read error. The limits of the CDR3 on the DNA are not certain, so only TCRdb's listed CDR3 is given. CDR3 amino acids: CASSPRLAEVPTGEFI. The chain combines TRBV11-2 with TRBJ2-1; the table's D gene call, TRBD2, was not cross checked with the DNA. Counting both end residues, the CDR3 totals 16 amino acids. In germline, CDR1 is SGHAT, CDR2 FQNNGV.

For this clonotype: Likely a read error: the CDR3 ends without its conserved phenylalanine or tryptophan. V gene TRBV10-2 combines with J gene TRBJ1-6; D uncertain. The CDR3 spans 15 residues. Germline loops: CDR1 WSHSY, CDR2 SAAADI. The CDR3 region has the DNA TGCGCCAGTAGTGAGTCCAGCTCCTATAATTCACCCCTCCACTCT. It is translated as CASSESSSYNSPLHS.

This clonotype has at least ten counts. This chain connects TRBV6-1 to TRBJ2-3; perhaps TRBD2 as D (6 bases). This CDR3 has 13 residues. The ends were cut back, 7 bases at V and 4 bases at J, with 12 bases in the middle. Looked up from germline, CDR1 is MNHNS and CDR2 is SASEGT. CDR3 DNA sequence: TGTGCCAGCATAACCGGGGAGGCAGATACGCAGTATTTT. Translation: CASITGEADTQYF.

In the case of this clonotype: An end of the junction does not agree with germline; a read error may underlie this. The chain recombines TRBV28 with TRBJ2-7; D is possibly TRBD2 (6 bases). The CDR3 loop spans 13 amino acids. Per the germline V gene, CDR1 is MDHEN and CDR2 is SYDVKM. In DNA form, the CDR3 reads TGCACCAGCACCTCGGGAGAGGACTACGAGCAGTACTTC. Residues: CTSTSGEDYEQYF.

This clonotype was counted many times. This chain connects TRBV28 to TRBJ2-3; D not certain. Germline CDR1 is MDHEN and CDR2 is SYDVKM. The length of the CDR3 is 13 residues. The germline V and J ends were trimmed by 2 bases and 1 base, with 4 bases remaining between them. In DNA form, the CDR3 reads TGTGCCAGCAGTTTACGTGGCACAGATACGCAGTATTTT. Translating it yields CASSLRGTDTQYF.

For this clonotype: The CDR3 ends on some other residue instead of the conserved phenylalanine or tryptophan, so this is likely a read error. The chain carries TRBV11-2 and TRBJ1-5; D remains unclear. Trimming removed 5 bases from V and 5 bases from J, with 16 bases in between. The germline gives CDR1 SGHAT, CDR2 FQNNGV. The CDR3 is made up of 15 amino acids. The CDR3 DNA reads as TGTGCCAGCAGCCCTGTGACTGGCGCTCATCAGCCCCAGCATTCT. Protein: CASSPVTGAHQPQHS.

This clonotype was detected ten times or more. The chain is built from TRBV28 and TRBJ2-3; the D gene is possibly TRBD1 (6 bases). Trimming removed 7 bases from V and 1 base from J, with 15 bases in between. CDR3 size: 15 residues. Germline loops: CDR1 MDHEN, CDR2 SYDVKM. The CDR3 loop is CASIDRGWGTDTQYF. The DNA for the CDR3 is TGTGCCAGCATCGATAGGGGGTGGGGCACAGATACGCAGTATTTT.

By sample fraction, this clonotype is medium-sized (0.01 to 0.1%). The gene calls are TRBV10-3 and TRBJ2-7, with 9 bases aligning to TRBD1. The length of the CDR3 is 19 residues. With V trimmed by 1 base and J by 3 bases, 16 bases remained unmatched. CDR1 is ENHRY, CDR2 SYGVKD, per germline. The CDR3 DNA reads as TGTGCCATCAGTGAGTTCCCCCTCCAGACCGGGACAGGGAACTACGAGCAGTACTTC. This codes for CAISEFPLQTGTGNYEQYF.

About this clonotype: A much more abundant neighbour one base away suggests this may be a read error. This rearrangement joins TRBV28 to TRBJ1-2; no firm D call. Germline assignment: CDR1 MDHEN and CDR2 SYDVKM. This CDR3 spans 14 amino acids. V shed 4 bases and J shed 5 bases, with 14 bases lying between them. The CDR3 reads CASSSPTHLYGYTF. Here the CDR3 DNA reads TGTGCCAGCAGTTCGCCAACCCACTTATATGGCTACACCTTC.

This chain's CDR3 is CANSGRGAGKLFF. CDR3 sequence (DNA): TGCGCCAACTCTGGTCGGGGGGCAGGGAAACTGTTTTTT. V gene TRBV4-1 combines with J gene TRBJ1-4; possibly TRBD1 for D (6 bases). Trimming stripped 10 bases from V and 11 bases from J, with 20 bases between. There are 13 residues in the CDR3. Germline V gene data show CDR1 as MGHRA and CDR2 as YSYEKL.

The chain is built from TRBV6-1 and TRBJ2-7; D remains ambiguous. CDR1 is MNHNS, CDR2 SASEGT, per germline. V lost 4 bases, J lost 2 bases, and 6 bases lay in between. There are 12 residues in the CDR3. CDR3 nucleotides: TGTGCCAGCAGTGTTCGGGCCTACGAGCAGTACTTC. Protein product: CASSVRAYEQYF.

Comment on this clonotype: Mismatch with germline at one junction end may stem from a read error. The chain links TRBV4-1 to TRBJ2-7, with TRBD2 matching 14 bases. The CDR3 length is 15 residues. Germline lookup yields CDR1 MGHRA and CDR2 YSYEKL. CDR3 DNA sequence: TGCGCCAGCAGCCAAGATCTGACTAGCGGGAGGGAGCTGTACTTC. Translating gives CASSQDLTSGRELYF.

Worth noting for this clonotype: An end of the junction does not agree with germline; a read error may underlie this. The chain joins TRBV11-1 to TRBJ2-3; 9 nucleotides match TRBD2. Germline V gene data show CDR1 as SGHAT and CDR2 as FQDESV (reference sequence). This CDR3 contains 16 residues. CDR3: CVSSLGTSTQTDTQCF. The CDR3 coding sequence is TGTGTCAGCAGCCTCGGGACTAGCACACAAACGGATACGCAGTGTTTT.

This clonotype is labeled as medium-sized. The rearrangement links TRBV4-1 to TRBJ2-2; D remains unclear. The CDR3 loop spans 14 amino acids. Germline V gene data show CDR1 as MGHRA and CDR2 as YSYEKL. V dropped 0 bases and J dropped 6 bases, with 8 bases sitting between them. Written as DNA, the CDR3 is TGCGCCAGCAGCCAAGACAGTGGGGCCGGGGAGCTGTTTTTT. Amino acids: CASSQDSGAGELFF.